This record covers a single T cell receptor (beta chain). TCRdb's table, derived via immunoSEQ multiplex PCR, lists solely in-frame clones and lacks some. The sample lists approximately 37,000 clones, around 94% occurring once. This entry is derived from a study of T cell changes during pregnancy in multiple sclerosis. In germline, CDR1 is SEHNR, CDR2 FQNEAQ (reference sequence). The length of the CDR3 is 14 residues. Trimming at V came to 5 bases and at J to 6 bases, leaving 4 bases not matched to a gene. The chain couples TRBV7-9 to TRBJ2-1; 10 nucleotides align to TRBD2. The sequenced sample was peripheral blood, obtained in the third trimester of pregnancy. The receptor was derived from a female donor with multiple sclerosis, enrolled in a pregnancy study. This CDR3 reads CASSARLAGNEQFF. The CDR3 region has the DNA TGTGCCAGCAGCGCCCGACTAGCGGGCAATGAGCAGTTCTTC.